The next 3 T cell receptor beta chains were all read from a single sample in a study of blood T cell repertoires in COVID-19. Some clones are missing from TCRdb's copy, which holds only in-frame ones; the method was immunoSEQ multiplex PCR. The sample contains just over 300,000 clones, 87% of which appear only once. Sequenced material: peripheral blood. These receptors were collected from a man younger than 35 with active or convalescent COVID-19.

J is TRBJ1-2 and V is TRBV12-1. TRBV12-1 is designated a pseudogene. There are 11 residues in the CDR3. The CDR3 spells CASSFWTYYTF. The DNA for the CDR3 is TGTGCCAGCAGCTTCTGGACTTACTACACCTTC.

This chain connects TRBV7-2 to TRBJ2-2; 11 positions match TRBD2. With 5 bases clipped from V and 4 bases from J, the junction kept 3 bases outside the gene matches. Germline V lookup: CDR1 SGHTA, CDR2 FQGNSA. The CDR3 totals 15 residues. CDR3 bases: TGTGCCAGCAGCCTTAGCGGGGGGGGCACCGGGGAGCTGTTTTTT. Protein product: CASSLSGGGTGELFF. The full variable domain, with the rest looked up from reference TRBV7-2 and TRBJ2-2, is GAGVSQSPSNKVTEKGKDVELRCDPISGHTALYWYRQSLGQGLEFLIYFQGNSAPDKSGLPSDRFSAERTGGSVSTLTIQRTQQEDSAVYLCASSLSGGGTGELFFGEGSRLTVL.

The chain recombines TRBV5-6 with TRBJ1-5; tentative D call: TRBD1 (5 bases). V shed 1 base and J shed 7 bases, with 15 bases lying between them. The CDR3 consists of 15 residues. CDR1 SGHDT and CDR2 YYEEEE come from the germline V gene. The CDR3 coding sequence is TGTGCCAGCAGCTTGACCGGGGGTGGCAGACAGCCCCAGCATTTT. The encoded protein is CASSLTGGGRQPQHF. The full variable domain, with the rest looked up from reference TRBV5-6 and TRBJ1-5, is DAGVTQSPTHLIKTRGQQVTLRCSPKSGHDTVSWYQQALGQGPQFIFQYYEEEERQRGNFPDRFSGHQFPNYSSELNVNALLLGDSALYLCASSLTGGGRQPQHFGDGTRLSIL.